The sequence of this TCR beta chain was determined in a study of OX40 agonist ivuxolimab in advanced cancers. Study overall: Dose-escalation cases comprised hepatocellular carcinoma, melanoma, renal cell or head and neck cancer. Study results and limitations: Circulating CD4+ and CD8+ T cells showed clonal expansion by week 6 at 0.1 to 3.0 mg/kg. Expanded clones were, on average, more numerous in CD8+ T cells than in CD4+.

As for this clone: Its target is not known.

Sequencing used immunoSEQ multiplex PCR; TCRdb keeps in-frame clones, though not all of them. The sample holds around 34,000 clones; approximately 90% are singletons and the top ten take around 41%. Patients with a history of autoimmune disease or on systemic immunosuppression were excluded. V gave up 4 bases and J gave up 3 bases; unmatched junction bases: 8. In germline, CDR1 is SGHKS, CDR2 YYEKEE (reference sequence). The CDR3 extends over 15 amino acids. The TCR comes from an adult with an advanced solid tumor such as melanoma, head and neck, liver or kidney cancer. This sample comprised CD4+ or CD8+ T cells sorted from blood, obtained in a trial of the OX40 agonist ivuxolimab. The chain joins TRBV5-5 to TRBJ2-5; 8 nucleotides align to TRBD1. The CDR3 protein is CASSPGQGVEETQYF. The CDR3 coding sequence is TGTGCCAGCAGCCCCGGACAGGGAGTAGAAGAGACCCAGTACTTC.